What follows describes a single TCR beta chain. Its antigen is unidentified. Because the CDR3 is missing its conserved closing phenylalanine or tryptophan, this is likely a read error. This record belongs to a study of T cells in Graves' hyperthyroidism and ophthalmopathy. Broader study findings: Most clonotypes expanded in the thyroid (above 0.001) were also present in blood.

The CDR3 covers 16 residues. Germline CDR1 is SNHLY and CDR2 is FYNNEI. The V and J ends lost 4 bases and 2 bases, in that order; junction bases with no gene match: 8. Amplified regions were TCR beta CDR3 sequences from RNA transcripts. The HTBI primer set served for first-round RT-PCR of the TCR CDR3. TCRdb independently ran MiXCR on the multiplex PCR reads; one entry per CDR3 protein. Of 660,000 or so distinct CDR3 sequences in the sample, nearly 45% were seen once. This chain links TRBV2 with TRBJ1-2, with 9 bases lining up with TRBD1. The source of this sequence is an adult man with Graves' disease, either hyperthyroidism or ophthalmopathy (not recorded which). Sequencing used peripheral blood or thyroid tissue (not recorded which). The chain's CDR3 is CASSGPRTGANYGYTL. For the CDR3, the DNA is TGTGCCAGCAGTGGTCCCCGGACAGGGGCCAACTATGGCTACACCCTC.